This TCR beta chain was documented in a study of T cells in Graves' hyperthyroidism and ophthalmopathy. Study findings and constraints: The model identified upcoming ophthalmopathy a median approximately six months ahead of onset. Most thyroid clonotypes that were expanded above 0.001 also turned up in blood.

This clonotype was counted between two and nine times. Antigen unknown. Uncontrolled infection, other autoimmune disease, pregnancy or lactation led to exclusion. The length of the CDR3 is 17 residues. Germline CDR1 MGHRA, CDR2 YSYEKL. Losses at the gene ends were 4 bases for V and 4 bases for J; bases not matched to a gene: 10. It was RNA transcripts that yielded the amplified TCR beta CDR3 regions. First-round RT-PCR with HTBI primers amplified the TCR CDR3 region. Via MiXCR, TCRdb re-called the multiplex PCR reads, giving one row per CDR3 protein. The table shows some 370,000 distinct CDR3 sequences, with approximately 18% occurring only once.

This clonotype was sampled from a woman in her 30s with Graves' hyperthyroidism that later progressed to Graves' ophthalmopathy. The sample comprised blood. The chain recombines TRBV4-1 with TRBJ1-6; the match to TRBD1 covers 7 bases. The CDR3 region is CASSLTGGTAYNSPLHF. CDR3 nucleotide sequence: TGCGCCAGCAGCCTCACCGGGGGGACAGCTTATAATTCACCCCTCCACTTT.